This T cell receptor beta chain was identified in a study of cytomegalovirus exposure and HLA in healthy donors (dated by TCRdb to the late 2010s). With respect to the entire study: An earlier analysis of under 600 of the donors reported about 290 Gb of sequence data and about 100 million unique TCR beta sequences from 150 million to 200 million T cells. An early release that covered several hundred HLA-typed donors contained approximately 300 gigabases of sequencing data and about 93 million unique TCR sequences. Among the roughly 390 genotyped donors, approximately 82% belonged to the genetic ancestry cluster associated with self-reported Caucasian donors. The study was designed to test whether signatures of past pathogen exposure could be identified by cataloging public T cell receptors. The study profiled the T cell repertoires of 500 to 800 subjects by immunosequencing and related them to cytomegalovirus serostatus. In addition to the first cohort of 666 subjects, a separate validation cohort of under 150 different subjects was used. To predict cytomegalovirus infection status, the study brought together high-throughput TCR immunosequencing, statistical association of individual TCRs with disease status, and machine learning. In a later analysis, previously published TCR beta repertoires from several hundred donors were re-analyzed and high-resolution HLA genotyping was added so that TCR occurrence patterns could be studied. In the later analysis, no new phenotypic data were used to find candidate immune exposures; instead, reliance was placed on TCR beta sequences and their occurrence across donors. An earlier analysis of some 500 of the donors applied high-throughput TCR beta sequencing to assess whether each TCR beta V gene segment acted as functional or pseudogenic. Donor age, sex, ethnicity and CMV serostatus were compiled together with the repertoire data. Genome-wide SNP genotypes for about 60% of the 666 donors were used in a later genetic analysis, which treated that subset as a discovery cohort. Every repertoire in the discovery cohort had been generated on one and the same sequencing platform. HLA typing covered class I and class II loci at four-digit resolution. The number of typed donors differed by locus: about 620-630 for A, B, C, DRB1 and DQB1; approximately 530 for DQA1; some 590 for DPA1; and roughly 490 for DPB1. Five DR-DQ haplotypes were treated as single units for association and clustering because of strong linkage in the cohort. Among 398 genotyped donors of the cohort, an average of roughly 230,000 unique TCR beta nucleotide sequences was sequenced per donor, of which about 20% were non-productive.

The cohort comprised more than 550 healthy bone marrow donors. At the time of sampling, every cohort member was nominally healthy, though immune exposures that went unrecorded were likely present. The donor was CMV seropositive and was included in the group of 289 seropositive cohort members. A peripheral blood sample was provided by each donor, and peripheral blood mononuclear cells were used for TCR beta sequencing. Genomic DNA extraction from the blood cell samples was performed with the Qiagen DNeasy Blood Extraction Kit. Taken from cysteine to phenylalanine, the CDR3 has 15 residues. Only the CDR3 region is kept as DNA, spanning 45 bases read in frame from base 1. After removal of 4 bases from V and 3 bases from J, the junction retains 4 bases not matched to a gene. CDR1 is given as SEHNR and CDR2 as FQNEAQ, both from the germline V gene (reference sequence). Concerning this clone itself: Its binding antigen is unknown. No per-base quality is available; no much larger clone lies one base away.

Library preparation employed the immunoSEQ multiplex PCR assay. A mixture of 60 forward primers for TCR Vbeta segments and 13 reverse primers for TCR Jbeta segments was used in the multiplex PCR. The CDR3 region of rearranged TCR beta genes was amplified from genomic DNA by a multiplex PCR assay. Amplified TCR beta libraries were sequenced as 87-base-pair reads on the Illumina HiSeq System. Regarding the original processing steps: A later analysis tallied around 80 million unique TCR beta chains across the approximately 670 repertoires, and approximately 9.9 million of those chains were shared by two or more donors. Raw reads were error-corrected and collapsed into unique sequences with a nearest-neighbor algorithm that merged closely related sequences to remove PCR and sequencing errors. To assign V, D and J gene segments, CDR3 sequences were aligned to IMGT reference sequences. Each retained sequence needed at least a six-nucleotide match to both a V gene segment and a J gene segment. Rearrangements were called productive when the CDR3 lacked stop codons and stayed in frame with V and J; all others were non-productive. Following IMGT convention, CDR3 was defined as the stretch from the second conserved V-encoded cysteine up to the conserved J-encoded phenylalanine. The earlier analysis of more than 450 of the donors excluded sequences that lacked an unambiguous match to a single V gene segment. In an earlier analysis of a few hundred of the donors, V segments were called functional above 56.7% productive rearrangements and were called segregating when the between-donor standard deviation exceeded 5%. A statistical classification framework was developed to diagnose cytomegalovirus status using the catalog of TCR beta chain sequences. In a later analysis, V and J genes were assigned by comparing TCR nucleotide sequences against IMGT/GENE-DB human TR gene sequences. In a later analysis, CDR3 sequences and most-parsimonious VDJ recombination scenarios were assigned using the TCRdist pipeline. In a later analysis, each TCR beta chain was defined by its CDR3 amino acid sequence together with its V-gene family, and reads lacking a unique V-gene family were excluded. As a way to deal with suspected cross-contamination and a sequencing artifact, a later analysis dropped more than 500 nucleotide sequences that were highly shared and had low generation probability. For each public chain, a later analysis derived a clonal expansion index from normalized ranks of inferred template counts within each repertoire. In a later analysis, generation probabilities were computed using a VDJ recombination model fitted to out-of-frame rearrangements, and the results were checked against IGoR. In a later analysis, hypergeometric tests were used to score TCR-TCR, TCR-HLA and TCR-CMV co-occurrence, with a repertoire-size bias correction applied to TCR pairs. False discovery rates were estimated in a later analysis by permuting HLA or CMV assignments 20 times. In a later analysis, co-occurring TCRs were grouped with DBSCAN, and TCRdist sequence similarity was added when clustering was performed within HLA-allele-positive subsets. Repertoires with fewer than 30,000 or more than 120,000 public chains, plus five repertoires with anomalous nucleotide sharing, were excluded from co-occurrence clustering. TCRdb re-hosts the immuneACCESS table, in-frame sequences only. Its copies lack some clones; in the studies checked, an unresolved V gene accounts for under half of them, and the cause for the rest is not known. From that table come the V and J calls and clone size; the DNA was used to work out D and trimming. This sample is represented by more than 90,000 clones; under 85% of them were singletons. Approximately 4% of the sample comes from the top ten.

What the research found in general, with its limitations: A later analysis found that TCR association rates varied across HLA loci, with DRB1 alleles showing the most associated TCRs and HLA-C alleles the fewest. Because some donors lacked HLA typing at each locus, the association tests relied only on the typed subset. The only immune exposure information available for the cohort was CMV serostatus. Linkage disequilibrium might explain the correlated functional status among segregating V segments, but an unknown experimental factor could not be ruled out. Several of the top co-occurrence clusters appeared to be linked to parvovirus B19, influenza, CMV and Epstein-Barr virus, according to a later analysis. Most CMV-associated TCR beta chains appeared to be HLA-restricted in a later analysis, and the HLA associations seemed to be driven largely by CMV exposure. Only TCR beta chains were sequenced in this cohort, and the absence of alpha or paired-chain data limited detectable features. Most TCR sequences were observed very rarely across donors, whereas some public TCRs were present in many individuals. Broadly in line with IMGT annotations, most TCR beta V segments showed up in productive rearrangements about 87% or about 30% of the time in an earlier analysis of roughly 590 of the donors. A later analysis associated around 16,000 TCR beta sequences with specific HLA alleles at a false discovery rate of 0.05. In a later analysis, HLA-associated TCR beta chains were found to be more clonally expanded and to have lower generation probabilities than equally common non-associated chains. The classifier was reported to diagnose cytomegalovirus status with high specificity and sensitivity in both the original and validation cohorts. Compared with the 666-donor mean, donors in an Asian-associated ancestry cluster had fewer N-insertions in productive TCRs, according to a later genetic analysis. Three of the identified cytomegalovirus-associated TCR beta chains were confirmed in vitro to be specific for cytomegalovirus antigens. A further reported finding was that TCR beta sequences accurately predicted the HLA-A and HLA-B alleles for most subjects in the first cohort. Over 15 rarely observed V segments, including chromosome 9 orphons, were excluded from the earlier analysis of several hundred of the donors because counts were too low. Some IMGT-functional V segments, including TRBV6-2 and TRBV6-3, could not be told apart with the 87-base-pair reads, so those segments were excluded. Roughly uniform sequencing depth across donors was assumed in presence/absence analyses, although this assumption may not hold. V-gene and J-gene trimming of TCR beta chains was associated with a missense DCLRE1C variant in a later genetic analysis, and the association was replicated in an independent cohort. The study gave a list of roughly 150 TCR beta chains associated with cytomegalovirus. A cluster of highly shared sequence variants was judged likely to be a technical artifact of the sequencing pipeline. When HLA alleles, especially DR and DQ, strongly co-occurred, attributing TCR associations to individual alleles was difficult. According to the authors, the approach could potentially be generalized to other disease states and immunological phenotypes.

Here the chain combines TRBV7-9 and TRBJ2-1, with 9 bases in between that match TRBD2. Source material: PBMCs. This receptor was obtained from a middle-aged woman in good health and CMV-seropositive. The encoded CDR3 is CASSWREGGYNEQFF. The DNA sequence follows: TGTGCCAGCAGCTGGCGGGAGGGTGGCTACAATGAGCAGTTCTTC.